This is a list of T cell receptor beta chains from one sample in a study of blood T cell repertoires in COVID-19. The data were produced by immunoSEQ multiplex PCR, yet TCRdb's version contains in-frame clones alone and is incomplete. This table holds about 220,000 clones, less than 85% found once. The sample comprised peripheral blood. The receptors come from a woman aged 70-85 years with acute or convalescent COVID-19. Both conserved end residues are part of each CDR3. Each record gives: J gene, clone size, D gene, V gene, CDR3 DNA, CDR3 protein. A D gene is named only where the DNA matches it firmly. The listing skips clone size in some rows; elsewhere it reads once, few, many or a size class.

>TRBJ2-3|-|TRBD2|TRBV3-1/TRBV3-2
TGTGCCAGCAGCAGGGGGGGACTAGCGTCGGGAACGCAGTATTTT
CASSRGGLASGTQYF
>TRBJ1-2|-|TRBD1|TRBV5-1
TGCGCCAGCAGCTTGACCGGGACAGGCTATGGCTACACCTTC
CASSLTGTGYGYTF
>TRBJ2-3|-|TRBD2|TRBV19
TGTGCCAGCCAAACTAGCGGGGTCACAGATACGCAGTATTTT
CASQTSGVTDTQYF
>TRBJ2-7|-|-|TRBV4-1
TGCGCCAGCAGCCAAGTCGACATGGGGCTGTCTAGAATGGAGGAGCAGTACTTC
CASSQVDMGLSRMEEQYF
>TRBJ1-2|-|-|TRBV11-2
TGTGCCAGCAGCTTAGGCGGGATATATGGCTACACCTTC
CASSLGGIYGYTF
>TRBJ2-3|-|TRBD1|TRBV18
TGTGCCAGCTCGTTATCGACAGGGATGGGGACAGATACGCAGTATTTT
CASSLSTGMGTDTQYF
>TRBJ1-1|-|TRBD1|TRBV5-1
TGCGCCAGCAGCGCGGCAGGGGGCAGTGTGAACACTGAAGCTTTCTTT
CASSAAGGSVNTEAFF
>TRBJ1-5|-|TRBD1|TRBV19
TGTGCCACAGGGACAGGGTTTCGTGCGGGCAATCAGCCCCAGCATTTT
CATGTGFRAGNQPQHF
>TRBJ1-3|-|TRBD1|TRBV14
TGTGCCAGCAGCCCCCGGACAGGGAAATTCTCTGGAAACACCATATATTTT
CASSPRTGKFSGNTIYF
>TRBJ2-7|-|TRBD2|TRBV25-1
TGTGCCAGCAGTGAATTGGGGACTAGCGGGGGTGTCTACGAGCAGTACTTC
CASSELGTSGGVYEQYF
>TRBJ2-7|-|-|TRBV27
TGTGCCAGCAGTTTATCCCTGCCAGGGGACGAGCAGTACTTC
CASSLSLPGDEQYF
>TRBJ1-1|once|-|TRBV3-1/TRBV3-2
TGTGCCAGCAGCCAGGCCACTGAAGCTTTCTTT
CASSQATEAFF
>TRBJ2-2|once|-|TRBV11-2
TGTGCCAGCAGCCCCCCCGAGGGAGGAACCGGGGAGCTGTTTTTT
CASSPPEGGTGELFF
>TRBJ2-7|-|-|TRBV10-3
TGTGCCATCAGTGAGTCTACCGGGGGGACATATTCCTACGAGCAGTACTTC
CAISESTGGTYSYEQYF
>TRBJ1-5|-|TRBD1|TRBV7-8
TGTGCCAGCAGCTCCCGGGACAGGGGGTTAGGGCAGCCCCAGCATTTT
CASSSRDRGLGQPQHF
>TRBJ2-3|-|-|TRBV12-1
TGTGCCAGCAGTTATGCGACAGATACGCAGTATTTT
CASSYATDTQYF
>TRBJ2-1|-|TRBD2|TRBV7-9
TGTGCCAGCAGCCGGGAGGTGACCCTCGGGAATGAGCAGTTCTTC
CASSREVTLGNEQFF
>TRBJ2-3|-|TRBD2|TRBV10-3
TGTGCCATCTCGGGAGGGAGGGCCACAGATACGCAGTATTTT
CAISGGRATDTQYF
>TRBJ2-2|-|-|TRBV10-3
TGTGCCATCAGTGCGACAGGCTTCACGAACACCGGGGAGCTGTTTTTT
CAISATGFTNTGELFF
>TRBJ2-2|-|TRBD1|TRBV25-1
TGTGCCAGCAGTGAATCGGCCAGGGGGCTGACCGGGGAGCTGTTTTTT
CASSESARGLTGELFF
>TRBJ1-2|-|TRBD1|TRBV5-1
TGCGCCAGCAGCCCCCGGACAGGGACGGGTAACTATGGCTACACCTTC
CASSPRTGTGNYGYTF
>TRBJ1-6|-|-|TRBV7-2
TGTGCCAGCAGCTACCTTACGACAGATCTGATATCACCCCTCCACTTT
CASSYLTTDLISPLHF
>TRBJ2-2|-|-|TRBV27
TGTGCCAGCAGTTTCAGAGGGGGGGTCGTAGCCGGGGAGCTGTTTTTT
CASSFRGGVVAGELFF
>TRBJ2-7|-|TRBD1|TRBV2
TGTGCCAGCGGGGACAGGGAGCTTACCGAGTACGAGCAGTACTTC
CASGDRELTEYEQYF
>TRBJ1-5|-|TRBD1|TRBV2
TGTGCCAGCACCGGAGAGGGGGCTGGCAATCAGCCCCAGCATTTT
CASTGEGAGNQPQHF
>TRBJ2-1|-|TRBD2|TRBV10-1
TGCGCCAGCAGTGAGCCAGACCCCCTTAGCGGGGGGCCCAACAATGAGCAGTTCTTC
CASSEPDPLSGGPNNEQFF
>TRBJ1-2|-|TRBD1|TRBV6-5
TGTGCCAGCAGACAGGGGAGAGGGGCTAACTATGGCTACACCTTC
CASRQGRGANYGYTF
>TRBJ1-1|-|TRBD1|TRBV10-3
TGTGCCATCAAGGGGGCCAGCCGGAACACTGAAGCTTTCTTT
CAIKGASRNTEAFF
>TRBJ2-6|-|TRBD1|TRBV19
TGTGCCAGTGGACAGGGAACTTCGGGGGCCAACGTCCTGACTTTC
CASGQGTSGANVLTF
>TRBJ2-4|-|-|TRBV15
TGTGCCACCAGCAGAGATCAGGGCCGCCAGTACTTC
CATSRDQGRQYF
>TRBJ2-1|few|TRBD2|TRBV6-2/TRBV6-3
TGTGCCAGCAGTTCCTTCGTAGCGGGGAATGAGCAGTTCTTC
CASSSFVAGNEQFF
>TRBJ1-1|-|TRBD1|TRBV7-8
TGTGCCAGCAGCTTTGGACAGGGAGGCACTGAAGCTTTCTTT
CASSFGQGGTEAFF
>TRBJ1-5|-|TRBD1|TRBV6-2/TRBV6-3
TGTGCCAGCAGTCCCCACAGGGGGCAGGGTCAGCCCCAGCATTTT
CASSPHRGQGQPQHF
>TRBJ1-4|-|-|TRBV6-5
TGTGCCAGCAGTTACGCGGACAGTGAAAAACTGTTTTTT
CASSYADSEKLFF
>TRBJ2-3|-|TRBD2|TRBV30
TGTGCCTCTTCTAGCGGGGGGAGGGATACGCAGTATTTT
CASSSGGRDTQYF
>TRBJ2-3|-|TRBD1|TRBV5-1
TGCGCCAGCAGCTTGGCTAGGGGGCTATCCACAGATACGCAGTATTTT
CASSLARGLSTDTQYF
>TRBJ2-3|-|-|TRBV9
TGTGCCAGCAGCGTCGGTTCAGGGGATACGCAGTATTTT
CASSVGSGDTQYF
>TRBJ1-6|-|TRBD1|TRBV25-1
TGTGCCAGCAGTGCACGGGACAGGGGGAATAATTCACCCCTCCACTTT
CASSARDRGNNSPLHF
>TRBJ2-5|-|TRBD2|TRBV4-1
TGCGCCAGCAGCCAAGAGGGACTAGCGGGGGACCGGTACCAAGAGACCCAGTACTTC
CASSQEGLAGDRYQETQYF
>TRBJ1-2|-|-|TRBV5-4
TGTGCCAGCAGCTTGGGTGGCAGAGGGGGCTACACCTTC
CASSLGGRGGYTF
>TRBJ2-3|-|TRBD2|TRBV5-1
TGCGCCAGCAGCTTGGCCAGCGGGGGGTCCACAGATACGCAGTATTTT
CASSLASGGSTDTQYF
>TRBJ1-1|-|-|TRBV19
TGTGCCAGTAGTTTCCAAGGCCGGGGGTCTACTGAAGCTTTCTTT
CASSFQGRGSTEAFF